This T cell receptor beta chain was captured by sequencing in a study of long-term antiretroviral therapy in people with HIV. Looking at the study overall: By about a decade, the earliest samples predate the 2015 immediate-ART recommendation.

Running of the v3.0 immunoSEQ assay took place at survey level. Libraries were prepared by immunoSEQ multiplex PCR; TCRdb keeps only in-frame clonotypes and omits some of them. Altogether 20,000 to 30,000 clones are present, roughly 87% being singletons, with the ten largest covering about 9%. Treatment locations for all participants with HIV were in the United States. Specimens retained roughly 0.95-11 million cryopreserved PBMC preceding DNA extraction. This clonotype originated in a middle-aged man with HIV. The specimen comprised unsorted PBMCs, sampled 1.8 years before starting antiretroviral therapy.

Here the CDR3 DNA reads TGTGCCAGCTCACTTGATTCGGGGAATTCACCCCTCCACTTT. The encoded protein is CASSLDSGNSPLHF. The chain is built from TRBV18 and TRBJ1-6; D is ambiguous. The CDR3 covers 14 residues. Germline V CDR1 and CDR2: KGHSH, LQKENI. V was cut by 4 bases and J by 7 bases, with 11 bases left in between.